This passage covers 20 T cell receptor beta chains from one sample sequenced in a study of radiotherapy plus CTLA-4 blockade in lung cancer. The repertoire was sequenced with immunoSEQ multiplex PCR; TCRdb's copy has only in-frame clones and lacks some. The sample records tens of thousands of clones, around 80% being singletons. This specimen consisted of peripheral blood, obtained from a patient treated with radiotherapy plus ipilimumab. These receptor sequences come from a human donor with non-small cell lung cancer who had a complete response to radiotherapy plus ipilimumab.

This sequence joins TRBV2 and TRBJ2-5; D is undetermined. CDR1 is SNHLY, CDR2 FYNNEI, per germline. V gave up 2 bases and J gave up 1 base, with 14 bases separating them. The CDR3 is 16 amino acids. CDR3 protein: CASSERVWGTQETQYF. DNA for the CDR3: TGTGCCAGCAGTGAACGTGTCTGGGGTACCCAAGAGACCCAGTACTTC.

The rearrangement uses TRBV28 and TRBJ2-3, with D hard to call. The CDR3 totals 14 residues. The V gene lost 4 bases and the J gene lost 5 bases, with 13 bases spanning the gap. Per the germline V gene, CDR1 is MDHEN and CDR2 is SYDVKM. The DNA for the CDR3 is TGTGCCAGCAGTTCCCGGCCGTGGGGAGATACGCAGTATTTT. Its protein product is CASSSRPWGDTQYF.

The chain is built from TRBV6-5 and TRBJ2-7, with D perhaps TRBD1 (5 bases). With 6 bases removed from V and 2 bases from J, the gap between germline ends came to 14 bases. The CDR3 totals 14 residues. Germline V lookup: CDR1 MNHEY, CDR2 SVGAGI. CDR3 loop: CASSLRGLPYEQYV. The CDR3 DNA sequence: TGTGCCAGCAGCCTTAGGGGCCTTCCCTACGAGCAGTACGTC.

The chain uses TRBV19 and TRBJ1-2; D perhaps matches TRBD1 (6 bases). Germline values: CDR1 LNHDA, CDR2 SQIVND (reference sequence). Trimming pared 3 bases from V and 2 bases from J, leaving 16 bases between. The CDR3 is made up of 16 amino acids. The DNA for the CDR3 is TGTGCCAGTAGTATCGGGGGGCTCAAAGTGAACTATGGCTACACCTTC. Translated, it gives CASSIGGLKVNYGYTF.

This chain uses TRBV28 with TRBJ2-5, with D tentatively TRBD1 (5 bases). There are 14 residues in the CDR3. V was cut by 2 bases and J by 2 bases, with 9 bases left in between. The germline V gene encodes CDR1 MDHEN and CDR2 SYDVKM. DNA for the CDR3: TGTGCCAGCAGTTTACGACAGCCTCAAGAGACCCAGTACTTC. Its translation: CASSLRQPQETQYF.

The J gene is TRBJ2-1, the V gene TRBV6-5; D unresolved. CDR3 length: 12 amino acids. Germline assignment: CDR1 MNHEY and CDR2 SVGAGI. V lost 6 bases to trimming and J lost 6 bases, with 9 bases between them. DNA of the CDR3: TGTGCCAGCAGCCCTCCGTCCAATGAGCAGTTCTTC. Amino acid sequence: CASSPPSNEQFF.

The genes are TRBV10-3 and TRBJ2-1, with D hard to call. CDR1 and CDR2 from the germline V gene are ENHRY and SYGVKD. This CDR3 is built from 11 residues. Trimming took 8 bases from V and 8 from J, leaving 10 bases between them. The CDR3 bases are TGTGCCATCGGGCCCTCTCATGAGCAGTTCTTC. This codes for CAIGPSHEQFF.

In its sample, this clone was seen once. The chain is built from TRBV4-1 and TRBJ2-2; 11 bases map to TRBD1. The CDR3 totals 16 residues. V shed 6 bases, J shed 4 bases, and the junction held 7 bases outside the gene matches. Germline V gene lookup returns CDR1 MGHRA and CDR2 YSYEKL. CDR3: CASSRGQGAVTGELFF. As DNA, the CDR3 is TGCGCCAGCAGTCGTGGACAGGGGGCAGTCACCGGGGAGCTGTTTTTT.

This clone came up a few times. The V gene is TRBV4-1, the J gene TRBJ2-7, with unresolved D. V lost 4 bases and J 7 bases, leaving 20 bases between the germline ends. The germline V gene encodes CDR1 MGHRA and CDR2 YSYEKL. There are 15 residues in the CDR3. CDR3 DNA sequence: TGCGCCAGCAGCCTCCTCATGGGGAAAGAAATAGAGCAGTACGTC. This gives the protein CASSLLMGKEIEQYV.

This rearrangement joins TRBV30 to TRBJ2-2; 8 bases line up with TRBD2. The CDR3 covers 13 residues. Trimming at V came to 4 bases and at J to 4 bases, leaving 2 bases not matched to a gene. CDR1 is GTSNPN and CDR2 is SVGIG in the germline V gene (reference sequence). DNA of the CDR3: TGTGCCTGGAAGCGGGGGACCACCGGGGAGCTGTTTTTT. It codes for CAWKRGTTGELFF.

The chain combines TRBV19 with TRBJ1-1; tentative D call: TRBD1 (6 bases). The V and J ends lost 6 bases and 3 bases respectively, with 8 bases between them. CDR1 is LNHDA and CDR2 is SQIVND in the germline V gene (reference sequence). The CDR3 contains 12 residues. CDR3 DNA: TGTGCCAGTAGAACAGGGTACACTGAAGCTTTCTTT. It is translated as CASRTGYTEAFF.

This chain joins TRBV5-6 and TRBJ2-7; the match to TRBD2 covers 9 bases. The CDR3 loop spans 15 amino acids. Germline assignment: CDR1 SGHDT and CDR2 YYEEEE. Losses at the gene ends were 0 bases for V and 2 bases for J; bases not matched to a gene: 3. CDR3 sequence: CASSLGLAETYEQYV. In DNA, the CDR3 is TGTGCCAGCAGCTTGGGACTAGCGGAAACCTACGAGCAGTACGTC.

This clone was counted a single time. The CDR3 here is CAWSVGGAYNEQFF. Written as DNA, the CDR3 is TGTGCCTGGAGTGTGGGCGGGGCTTACAATGAGCAGTTCTTC. J is TRBJ2-1 and V is TRBV30, with D possibly matching TRBD2 (6 bases). Trimming removed 0 bases from V and 4 bases from J, with 10 bases in between. Germline V lookup: CDR1 GTSNPN, CDR2 SVGIG (reference sequence). This CDR3 is built from 14 residues.

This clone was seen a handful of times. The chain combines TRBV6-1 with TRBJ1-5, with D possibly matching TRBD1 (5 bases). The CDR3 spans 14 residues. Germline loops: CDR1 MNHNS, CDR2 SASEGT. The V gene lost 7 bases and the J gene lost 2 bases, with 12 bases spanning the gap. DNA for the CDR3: TGTGCCAGCAAGACAGACATCGGCAATCAGCCCCAGCATTTT. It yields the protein CASKTDIGNQPQHF.

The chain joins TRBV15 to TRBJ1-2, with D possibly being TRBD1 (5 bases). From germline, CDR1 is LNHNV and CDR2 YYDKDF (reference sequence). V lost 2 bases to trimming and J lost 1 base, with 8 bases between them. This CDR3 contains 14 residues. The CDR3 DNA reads TGTGCCACCAGCAGACGGGGCAGTAACTATGGCTACACCTTC. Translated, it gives CATSRRGSNYGYTF.

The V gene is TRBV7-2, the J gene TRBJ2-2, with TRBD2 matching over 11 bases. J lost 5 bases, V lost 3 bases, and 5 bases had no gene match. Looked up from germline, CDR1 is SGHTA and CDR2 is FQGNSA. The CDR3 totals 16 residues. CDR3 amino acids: CASSFTSGSETGELFF. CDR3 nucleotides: TGTGCCAGCAGCTTCACTAGCGGGAGCGAAACCGGGGAGCTGTTTTTT.

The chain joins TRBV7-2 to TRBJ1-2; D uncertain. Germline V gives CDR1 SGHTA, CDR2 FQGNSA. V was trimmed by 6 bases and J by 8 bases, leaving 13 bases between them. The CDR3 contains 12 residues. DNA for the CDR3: TGTGCCAGCAGGTCGGGTTTCTCGGGCTACACCTTC. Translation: CASRSGFSGYTF.

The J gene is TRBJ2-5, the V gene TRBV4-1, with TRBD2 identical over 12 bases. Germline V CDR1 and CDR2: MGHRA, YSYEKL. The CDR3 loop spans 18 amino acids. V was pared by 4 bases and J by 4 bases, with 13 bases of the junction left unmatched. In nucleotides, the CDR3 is TGCGCCAGCAGCCTCTCTAGCGGGGGGGCCAGTATTCTAGAGACCCAGTACTTC. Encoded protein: CASSLSSGGASILETQYF.

The CDR3 DNA reads as TGTGCCAGCAAGGGGACAGTGAAAAACATTCAGTACTTC. Translated, it gives CASKGTVKNIQYF. The V call is TRBV19, the J call TRBJ2-4; 7 bases align to TRBD1. The V gene end was trimmed by 9 bases and the J gene end by 4 bases; junction bases not matched to a gene: 6. Germline CDR1 is LNHDA and CDR2 is SQIVND (reference sequence). The CDR3 contains 13 residues.

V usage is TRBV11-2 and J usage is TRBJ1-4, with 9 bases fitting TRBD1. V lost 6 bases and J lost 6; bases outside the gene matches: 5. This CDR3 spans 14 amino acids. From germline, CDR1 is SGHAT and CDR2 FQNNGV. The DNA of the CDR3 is TGTGCCAGCAGGAAGGGACAGGGTTATGAAAAACTGTTTTTT. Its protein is CASRKGQGYEKLFF.